This T cell receptor (beta chain) was found in a study of cytomegalovirus exposure and HLA in healthy donors. This CDR3 is built from 16 residues. Per the germline V gene, CDR1 is SGHTA and CDR2 is FQGNSA. With V trimmed by 5 bases and J by 7 bases, 10 bases remained unmatched. The PCR used 60 Vbeta and 13 Jbeta primers. Repertoires were generated with immunoSEQ multiplex PCR, while TCRdb's copy carries only in-frame clones and drops some. Of roughly 150,000 clones in the sample, around 75% are singletons; the top ten hold around 1.6%. The receptor was isolated from a woman between 18 and 29 years old in good health and CMV-seronegative. The specimen sequenced was PBMCs. The chain is built from TRBV7-2 and TRBJ2-1, with 11 bases aligning to TRBD2. The CDR3 loop reads CASSLRLAGTDNEQFF. The CDR3 DNA reads TGTGCCAGCAGCCTAAGACTAGCGGGGACTGATAATGAGCAGTTCTTC.